These 19 T cell receptor beta chains originate from one sample sequenced in a study of response to subunit inactivated influenza vaccine. TCRdb re-called the RT-PCR reads through MiXCR, storing one row per CDR3 protein. This sample has more than 700,000 distinct CDR3 sequences, with around 20% found just once. Sequencing was performed on PBMCs from blood, taken 5 days after vaccination. All receptors derive from a man aged 50-60 years who received an inactivated influenza vaccine.

The gene calls are TRBV4-2 and TRBJ2-7; tentatively, D is TRBD1 (6 bases). With 4 bases removed from V and 1 base from J, the gap between germline ends came to 14 bases. Germline V gene sequence: CDR1 LGHNA, CDR2 YNFKEQ. The CDR3 has 15 amino acids. CDR3 DNA: TGTGCCAGCAGCCCGTCGCCCACAGGGTCCTACGAGCAGTACTTC. It encodes CASSPSPTGSYEQYF.

Remarks on this clonotype: A junction end diverges from the germline sequence, so it may reflect a read error. CDR3 in amino acids: CASSVKGLAPSF. The CDR3 nucleotides are TGTGCCAGCAGCGTGAAGGGGCTCGCCCCGAGCTTC. V usage is TRBV12-3 or TRBV12-4 and J usage is TRBJ2-5, with a possible D match to TRBD1 (5 bases). The CDR3 spans 12 residues.

In its sample, this clonotype was seen a few times. The rearrangement links TRBV4-3 to TRBJ2-2; D not resolved. Germline V CDR1 and CDR2: LGHNA, YSLEER. V was pared by 0 bases and J by 4 bases, with 9 bases between. CDR3 length: 15 residues. The CDR3 bases are TGCGCCAGCAGCCAAGACGGCTTGAGCACCGGGGAGCTGTTTTTT. This encodes CASSQDGLSTGELFF.

A few counts support this clonotype. The chain employs TRBV29-1 and TRBJ1-5, with TRBD1 matching over 9 bases. The CDR3 totals 17 residues. Trimming removed 4 bases from V and 1 base from J; junction bases left unmatched: 11. The germline gives CDR1 SQVTM, CDR2 ANQGSEA. Written as DNA, the CDR3 is TGCAGCGTTGGTGGGTTAGGGGGGACAGGGAGCAATCAGCCCCAGCATTTT. Its translation is CSVGGLGGTGSNQPQHF.

This clonotype appeared many times. V gene TRBV28 combines with J gene TRBJ2-7, with a possible D match to TRBD1 (5 bases). There are 11 residues in the CDR3. V lost 8 bases and J lost 3, with 8 bases in between. Germline CDR1 is MDHEN and CDR2 is SYDVKM. The chain's CDR3 is CASGAGYEQYF. DNA of the CDR3: TGTGCCAGCGGGGCTGGCTACGAGCAGTACTTC.

V is TRBV6-5 and J is TRBJ2-3; D perhaps matches TRBD2 (6 bases). CDR3 length equals 16 residues. Germline V lookup: CDR1 MNHEY, CDR2 SVGAGI. The V end was cut by 3 bases, the J end by 2 bases, with 15 bases between. The CDR3 nucleotides read TGTGCCAGCAGTTATTCTGGAGGGACCCCCACAGATACGCAGTATTTT. It encodes CASSYSGGTPTDTQYF.

This clonotype was seen only a few times. The genes are TRBV10-3 and TRBJ2-7, with 11 bases that match TRBD2. CDR3 length: 14 amino acids. Germline trimming cut 4 bases from V and 4 bases from J; bases unmatched to any gene: 3. Germline V gene data show CDR1 as ENHRY and CDR2 as SYGVKD. For the CDR3, the DNA is TGTGCCATCAGTGCCGGGACTAGCGGATACGAGCAGTACTTC. Translation gives CAISAGTSGYEQYF.

The genes are TRBV11-1 and TRBJ1-5; D might be TRBD1 (5 bases). The CDR3 spans 16 residues. Trimming shortened V by 11 bases and J by 5 bases, and 25 bases separated the two germline ends. Germline CDR1 and CDR2: SGHAT and FQDESV (reference sequence). The CDR3 is CAPGGGAAKRDQPQHF. The CDR3 coding sequence is TGTGCCCCCGGGGGGGGAGCCGCCAAAAGAGATCAGCCCCAGCATTTT.

J is TRBJ2-4 and V is TRBV4-3, with 12 nucleotides matching TRBD2. The length of the CDR3 is 15 residues. The V gene end was trimmed by 6 bases and the J gene end by 6 bases; junction bases not matched to a gene: 6. The germline V gene has CDR1 LGHNA and CDR2 YSLEER. DNA of the CDR3: TGCGCCAGCAGTCCGACTAGCGGGGGAGCAAACATTCAGTACTTC. Its translation is CASSPTSGGANIQYF.

The sample holds a few counts of this clonotype. The chain links TRBV7-8 to TRBJ2-7; 12 bases are a match to TRBD1. CDR1 and CDR2 from the germline V gene are SGHVS and FQNEAQ. Trimming cost V 7 bases and J 4 bases; bases outside gene matches: 8. The CDR3 is 15 residues long. Here the CDR3 reads CASTFGTGGWYEQYF. As DNA, the CDR3 is TGTGCCAGCACCTTCGGGACAGGGGGCTGGTACGAGCAGTACTTC.

The chain couples TRBV18 to TRBJ2-7, with 11 bases fitting TRBD1. From germline, CDR1 is KGHSH and CDR2 LQKENI. V gave up 2 bases and J gave up 5 bases; unmatched junction bases: 8. The CDR3 has 16 amino acids. This chain's CDR3 is CASSPTDRGRGDEQYF. CDR3 coding DNA: TGTGCCAGCTCACCAACGGACAGGGGGCGTGGAGACGAGCAGTACTTC.

The rearrangement links TRBV20-1 to TRBJ2-2, with 9 positions matching TRBD2. Trimming removed 1 base from V and 5 bases from J; junction bases left unmatched: 2. Germline V gives CDR1 DFQATT, CDR2 SNEGSKA (reference sequence). The CDR3 extends over 14 amino acids. CDR3 nucleotides: TGCAGTGCTAGAGTTAGCGGGGGAACCGGGGAGCTGTTTTTT. Translating it yields CSARVSGGTGELFF.

The chain couples TRBV12-3 or TRBV12-4 to TRBJ1-1; D is unclear. The CDR3 runs 13 residues. Trimming left V 6 bases short and J 5 bases short, with 13 bases between. The CDR3 nucleotides read TGTGCCAGCAGCGACGGGTGGAAGACTGAAGCTTTCTTT. It is translated as CASSDGWKTEAFF.

In its sample, this clonotype was seen a few times. This chain connects TRBV7-9 to TRBJ2-2; 7 positions match TRBD1. Germline CDR1 reads SEHNR; CDR2 reads FQNEAQ (reference sequence). V lost 6 bases, J lost 3 bases, and 4 bases stayed unmatched. The CDR3 is made up of 14 amino acids. This chain's CDR3 is CASSRTGYTGELFF. The CDR3 DNA reads as TGTGCCAGCAGTCGGACAGGATACACCGGGGAGCTGTTTTTT.

The CDR3 nucleotides read TGTGCCAGCAGTTGGGAGTTCGCGGAGAGAAGGAATGAGCAGTTCTTC. Its protein product is CASSWEFAERRNEQFF. The chain links TRBV6-2 or TRBV6-3 to TRBJ2-1; D perhaps matches TRBD2 (5 bases). Trimming cost V 4 bases and J 7 bases, with 20 bases left between them. Germline V CDR1 and CDR2: MNHEY, SVGEGT. This CDR3 has 16 amino acids.

The chain employs TRBV12-3 or TRBV12-4 and TRBJ1-1, with a tentative D call TRBD1 (6 bases). V was pared by 5 bases and J by 1 base, with 11 bases between. The CDR3 is 14 amino acids. DNA of the CDR3: TGTGCCAGCAGTCTCGACAGGTGGAACACTGAAGCTTTCTTT. This codes for CASSLDRWNTEAFF.

The J gene is TRBJ2-3, the V gene TRBV5-1; D perhaps matches TRBD2 (5 bases). Germline V lookup: CDR1 SGHRS, CDR2 YFSETQ. The CDR3 runs 15 residues. The V end was cut by 4 bases, the J end by 2 bases, with 14 bases between. CDR3 residues: CASSPGNPLTDTQYF. CDR3 DNA: TGCGCCAGCAGCCCGGGGAATCCCCTCACAGATACGCAGTATTTT.

This clonotype was recorded a few times. V is TRBV6-2 or TRBV6-3 and J is TRBJ2-7; 10 positions agree with TRBD1. The V segment lost 0 bases and the J segment 1 base; nucleotides outside the gene matches: 3. The CDR3 has 16 amino acids. The germline V gene encodes CDR1 MNHEY and CDR2 SVGEGT. CDR3 sequence: CASSYSPGQGSYEQYF. CDR3 bases: TGTGCCAGCAGTTACTCTCCGGGACAGGGGTCCTACGAGCAGTACTTC.

This chain uses TRBV4-2 with TRBJ2-7; 7 nucleotides line up with TRBD2. Germline V gene lookup returns CDR1 LGHNA and CDR2 YNFKEQ. CDR3 length equals 14 residues. The V segment lost 4 bases and the J segment 4 bases; nucleotides outside the gene matches: 7. The CDR3: CASSRGREGYEQYF. In DNA, the CDR3 is TGTGCCAGCAGCCGGGGGAGGGAGGGTTACGAGCAGTACTTC.